One and the same sample provided the 14 T cell receptor beta chains below, sequenced in a study of T cells in tumors after PD-1 blockade. The repertoire was sequenced with immunoSEQ multiplex PCR; TCRdb's copy has only in-frame clones and lacks some. The sample records under 9,000 clones, about 59% being singletons. The starting material was tumor tissue, obtained after anti-PD-1 treatment. The receptors were gathered from a human donor with basal cell carcinoma.

This clone was counted once. V gene TRBV29-1 combines with J gene TRBJ1-1; the D is unclear. The V gene lost 4 bases and the J gene lost 1 base, with 7 bases spanning the gap. Looked up from germline, CDR1 is SQVTM and CDR2 is ANQGSEA. This CDR3 spans 12 amino acids. This chain's CDR3 is CSVADGNTEAFF. The CDR3 nucleotides read TGCAGCGTTGCGGACGGGAACACTGAAGCTTTCTTT.

Only one count was recorded for this clone. The chain carries TRBV6-6 and TRBJ1-5; 7 positions agree with TRBD1. The length of the CDR3 is 15 residues. Unmatched junction bases numbered 12, after V lost 7 bases and J lost 6 bases. CDR1 and CDR2 (germline): MNHNY, SVGAGI (reference sequence). The CDR3 region is CASTPQGQRSQPQHF. In DNA, the CDR3 is TGTGCCAGCACACCACAGGGGCAAAGGAGTCAGCCCCAGCATTTT.

V usage is TRBV10-1 and J usage is TRBJ2-2, with D possibly being TRBD1 (6 bases). V was shortened by 7 bases and J by 7 bases, with 13 bases between the two germline ends. Looked up from germline, CDR1 is WNHNN and CDR2 is SYGVQD (reference sequence). The CDR3 covers 13 residues. The CDR3 bases are TGCGCCAGCAAGGAGGACAGTGGCGGGGAGCTGTTTTTT. Translation: CASKEDSGGELFF.

The chain couples TRBV30 to TRBJ1-4, with D possibly TRBD1 on 5 matching bases. From germline, CDR1 is GTSNPN and CDR2 SVGIG (reference sequence). There are 17 residues in the CDR3. Between the trimmed V and J ends, which lost 0 bases and 5 bases, there was a span of 19 bases. DNA for the CDR3: TGTGCCTGGAGTGTACACCGTCCGGGGGTAGGGAATGAAAAACTGTTTTTT. Translation gives CAWSVHRPGVGNEKLFF.

The chain has TRBV19 and TRBJ1-1; D gene ambiguous. Deletions cut 6 bases from V and 5 bases from J, with 16 bases between. There are 14 residues in the CDR3. Germline lookup yields CDR1 LNHDA and CDR2 SQIVND (reference sequence). The CDR3: CASSAGSGITEAFF. In nucleotides, the CDR3 is TGTGCCAGTAGCGCGGGTTCTGGGATAACTGAAGCTTTCTTT.

As DNA, the CDR3 is TGTGCCTCGGAATCCAGACAGGGAGGTGGCTACACCTTC. Protein product: CASESRQGGGYTF. This rearrangement joins TRBV13 to TRBJ1-2; 7 nucleotides line up with TRBD1. Germline trimming cut 11 bases from V and 7 bases from J; bases unmatched to any gene: 13. The CDR3 runs to 13 residues. The germline CDR1 and CDR2 sequences are PRHDT and FYEKMQ (reference sequence).

The chain couples TRBV2 to TRBJ1-6; D gene uncertain. Germline values: CDR1 SNHLY, CDR2 FYNNEI. This CDR3 is built from 16 residues. The V gene lost 0 bases and the J gene lost 9 bases, with 15 bases spanning the gap. The CDR3 sequence is CASSEASLGYSSPLHF. CDR3 DNA sequence: TGTGCCAGCAGTGAAGCGAGCCTTGGGTACAGTTCACCCCTCCACTTT.

There are a few counts of this clone. The chain has TRBV14 and TRBJ1-4, with no clear D. Trimming cost V 3 bases and J 8 bases, with 22 bases left between them. The CDR3 runs 17 residues. Germline-derived CDR1 and CDR2 are SGHDN and FVKESK. CDR3 residues: CASSQNGRVRVREKLFF. CDR3 DNA: TGTGCCAGCAGCCAGAATGGACGGGTGAGAGTTCGGGAAAAACTGTTTTTT.

V is TRBV12-3 or TRBV12-4 and J is TRBJ2-7, with D perhaps matching TRBD1 (5 bases). The V end was cut by 11 bases, the J end by 5 bases, with 16 bases between. CDR3 length: 12 residues. The CDR3 loop reads CASGRVNHEQYF. Written as DNA, the CDR3 is TGTGCCTCAGGGCGTGTGAACCACGAGCAGTACTTC.

This clone was seen once. The chain couples TRBV29-1 to TRBJ1-3; D is undetermined. This CDR3 has 12 amino acids. The V gene lost 3 bases and the J gene lost 8 bases, with 11 bases spanning the gap. CDR1 and CDR2 (germline): SQVTM, ANQGSEA. CDR3 amino acids: CSVDDMGDTIYF. The CDR3 DNA sequence: TGCAGCGTTGACGACATGGGAGACACCATATATTTT. Variable domain in full (rest from reference TRBV29-1 and TRBJ1-3): SAVISQKPSRDICQRGTSLTIQCQVDSQVTMMFWYRQQPGQSLTLIATANQGSEATYESGFVIDKFPISRPNLTFSTLTVSNMSPEDSSIYLCSVDDMGDTIYFGEGSWLTVV.

The CDR3 region has the DNA TGCAGCGTTGCGGGGCCCAATCAGCCCCAGCATTTT. Translating gives CSVAGPNQPQHF. The chain combines TRBV29-1 with TRBJ1-5; possibly TRBD1 for D (5 bases). The germline CDR1 and CDR2 sequences are SQVTM and ANQGSEA. Between the trimmed V and J ends, which lost 4 bases and 3 bases, there was a span of 7 bases. The CDR3 loop spans 12 amino acids.

This clone was seen a single time. The chain employs TRBV7-2 and TRBJ1-2; maybe TRBD1 (6 bases). In germline, CDR1 is SGHTA, CDR2 FQGNSA. The CDR3 sequence is 14 residues long. V was trimmed by 5 bases and J by 4 bases, leaving 14 bases between them. The CDR3 here is CASSTAGAIYGYTF. DNA of the CDR3: TGTGCCAGCAGCACAGCAGGGGCGATCTATGGCTACACCTTC.

To note about this clone: Other nucleotide sequences in the sample specify the same CDR3. The chain employs TRBV6-5 and TRBJ1-2; D gene ambiguous. V lost 6 bases and J lost 0, with 14 bases in between. The CDR3 is made up of 15 amino acids. Germline CDR1 reads MNHEY; CDR2 reads SVGAGI. CDR3 nucleotides: TGTGCCAGCAGCCCCGGCGGCGGATCTAACTATGGCTACACCTTC. Residues: CASSPGGGSNYGYTF.

The chain uses TRBV3-1 (or the pseudogene TRBV3-2) and TRBJ2-1, with 12 bases matching TRBD2. The germline gives CDR1 LGHDT, CDR2 YNNKEL (reference sequence). The CDR3 contains 13 residues. V gave up 2 bases and J gave up 14 bases; unmatched junction bases: 4. The CDR3 bases are TGTGCCAGCAGCCAATCCTCTAGCGGGGGGGAGTTCTTC. The encoded protein is CASSQSSSGGEFF.